This T cell receptor beta chain was recorded in a study of blood T cell repertoires in COVID-19. Turning to the study itself: Collection of acute and convalescent COVID-19 samples took place in the United States, Italy and Spain. The cDNA or gDNA used as material had been derived from T cells, B-cell-depleted T cells, or PBMCs.

Some clones are missing from TCRdb's copy, which holds only in-frame ones; the method was immunoSEQ multiplex PCR. Altogether about 110,000 clones are present, 71% being singletons, with the ten largest covering roughly 0.9%. J was trimmed by 0 bases and V by 6 bases; bases with no gene match: 6. CDR1 and CDR2 from the germline V gene are MNHEY and SVGAGI. The CDR3 sequence is 15 residues long. Sequenced material: peripheral blood. The rearrangement uses TRBV6-5 and TRBJ1-2, with TRBD1 identical over 8 bases. The receptor's source is a human donor with acute or convalescent COVID-19. The donor label of this sample is uncertain. The CDR3 DNA sequence: TGTGCCAGCAGGGTAGGACAGGGCACTAACTATGGCTACACCTTC. This encodes CASRVGQGTNYGYTF.